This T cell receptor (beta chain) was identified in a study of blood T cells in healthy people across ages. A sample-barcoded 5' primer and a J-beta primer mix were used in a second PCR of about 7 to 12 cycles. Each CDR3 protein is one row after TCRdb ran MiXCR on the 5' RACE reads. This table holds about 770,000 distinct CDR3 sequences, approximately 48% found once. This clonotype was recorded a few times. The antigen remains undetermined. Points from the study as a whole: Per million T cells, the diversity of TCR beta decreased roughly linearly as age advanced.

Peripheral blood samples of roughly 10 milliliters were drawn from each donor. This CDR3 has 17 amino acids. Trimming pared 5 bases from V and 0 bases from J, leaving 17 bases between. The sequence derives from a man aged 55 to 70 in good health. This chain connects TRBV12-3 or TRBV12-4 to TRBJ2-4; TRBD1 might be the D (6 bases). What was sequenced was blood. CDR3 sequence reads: CASSPRTARLAKNIQYF. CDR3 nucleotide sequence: TGTGCCAGCAGTCCCCGGACAGCCCGGCTAGCCAAAAACATTCAGTACTTC.